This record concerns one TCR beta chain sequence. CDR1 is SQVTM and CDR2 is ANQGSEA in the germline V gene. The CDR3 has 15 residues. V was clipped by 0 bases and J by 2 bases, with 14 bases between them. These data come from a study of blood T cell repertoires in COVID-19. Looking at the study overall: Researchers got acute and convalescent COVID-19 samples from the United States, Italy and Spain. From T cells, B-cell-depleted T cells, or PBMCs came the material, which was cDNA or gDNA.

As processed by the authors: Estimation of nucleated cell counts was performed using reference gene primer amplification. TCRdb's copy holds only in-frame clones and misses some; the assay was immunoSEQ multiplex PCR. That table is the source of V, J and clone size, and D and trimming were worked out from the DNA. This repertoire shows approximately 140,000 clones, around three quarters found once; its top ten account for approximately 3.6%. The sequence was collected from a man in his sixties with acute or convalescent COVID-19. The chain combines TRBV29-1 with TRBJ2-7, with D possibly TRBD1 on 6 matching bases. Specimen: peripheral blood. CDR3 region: CSVEDPTGTPYEQYF. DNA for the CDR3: TGCAGCGTTGAAGATCCCACAGGGACCCCCTACGAGCAGTACTTC.